A single TCR beta chain is shown here with its context. No antigen is known for it. Treatment noted: around 19 received Ad26.COV2.S at low or high dose, single or two shots; several received placebo; per-sample allocation not given. After the first vaccine or placebo injection, samples were drawn on day 63. In the vaccine, an Ad26 vector expressed the SARS-CoV-2 spike of the Wuhan strain. The J segment lost 5 bases and the V segment lost 5 bases, leaving 11 bases of the junction unmatched. The CDR3 length is 15 residues. Germline V gene lookup returns CDR1 SGHNT and CDR2 YYREEE (reference sequence). This sample was taken from a study of Ad26.COV2.S vaccination and SARS-CoV-2 variants. Across the study: Ad26.COV2.S shots went into the muscle once or twice, 56 days apart.

Clones were sequenced by immunoSEQ multiplex PCR, and TCRdb holds only the in-frame ones, with some missing. The sample lists approximately 480,000 clones; approximately 90% were seen once. Findings of the study overall: Recipients of either vaccine or placebo displayed similar breadth of non-spike TCRs.

This TCR was recovered from a person between 18 and 59 years old who received the Ad26.COV2.S COVID-19 vaccine or a placebo. V gene TRBV5-4 combines with J gene TRBJ2-7; 9 bases match TRBD1. Sample: peripheral blood, taken in a trial of Ad26.COV2.S vaccine versus placebo. The CDR3 sequence is CASSLPGQGSHEQYF. In DNA, the CDR3 is TGTGCCAGCAGTCTACCGGGACAGGGAAGCCACGAGCAGTACTTC.